Below, 10 T cell receptor beta chains from the same sample are listed, as sequenced in a study of T-cell reconstitution after alpha-beta-depleted transplantation in children (TCRdb year 2016). Receptor libraries were prepared by PCR. Sequencing took place on an Illumina HiSeq 2500. TCR libraries were prepared with molecular barcoding, using unique molecular identifiers to normalize TCRbeta repertoire quantification. TCRdb trimmed public reads at Q25 via fastp, called clones via MiXCR and kept in-frame beta chains. Rows are combined by CDR3 protein, so each entry shows the most common genes and DNA. The sample yields about 900,000 distinct CDR3 sequences; about 26% were counted once. The top ten hold about 28% of the sample. Per the publication, the treatment or condition label means: allogeneic hematopoietic cell transplantation with graft depleted of TCRalphabeta T cells and CD19 B cells. Material: PBMCs, mostly from graft donor cells, obtained 360 days after TCRalphabeta/CD19-depleted stem cell transplant. Receptors originate from a boy younger than two who had a stem cell transplant for SCID, so the T cells may come from the graft donor.

This clonotype was counted a few times. The chain employs TRBV24-1 and TRBJ2-2; no definite D call. V shed 6 bases and J shed 0 bases, with 10 bases lying between them. In germline, CDR1 is KGHDR, CDR2 SFDVKD. The CDR3 totals 15 residues. DNA for the CDR3: TGTGCCACCAGTTCTGCCACTACGAACACCGGGGAGCTGTTTTTT. Translation gives CATSSATTNTGELFF.

The rearrangement uses TRBV27 and TRBJ2-7, with D perhaps TRBD1 (5 bases). This CDR3 contains 14 residues. Trimming removed 6 bases at V and 4 bases at J, with 16 bases between. The V gene's germline CDR1 is MNHEY and CDR2 SMNVEV (reference sequence). The CDR3 is CASSLTGLVYEQYF. As DNA, the CDR3 is TGTGCCAGCAGCCTTACAGGATTGGTGTACGAGCAGTACTTC.

The rearrangement uses TRBV6-5 and TRBJ2-5, with 9 positions matching TRBD1. CDR3 length equals 16 residues. The junction had 10 bases not matched to a gene; V was cut back by 4 bases and J by 4 bases. Germline V gene data show CDR1 as MNHEY and CDR2 as SVGAGI. CDR3 sequence: CASSFAGTGSGETQYF. CDR3 nucleotides: TGTGCCAGCAGTTTCGCCGGGACAGGGAGTGGAGAGACCCAGTACTTC.

This clonotype was counted many times. The rearrangement joins TRBV6-2 or TRBV6-3 to TRBJ2-1; perhaps TRBD1 as D (5 bases). This CDR3 comprises 13 residues. Trimming took 6 bases from V and 4 from J, leaving 10 bases between them. Germline values: CDR1 MNHEY, CDR2 SVGEGT. The CDR3 DNA sequence: TGTGCCAGCAGGCCAACAGGTTACAATGAGCAGTTCTTC. It encodes CASRPTGYNEQFF.

This clonotype was observed a few times. The chain links TRBV2 to TRBJ1-2, with 9 bases fitting TRBD1. Germline-derived CDR1 and CDR2 are SNHLY and FYNNEI. This CDR3 region has 15 residues. With V trimmed by 4 bases and J by 3 bases, 6 bases remained unmatched. The CDR3 DNA reads as TGTGCCAGCAGTGCTACAGGGGGCTCTCACTATGGCTACACCTTC. Translating gives CASSATGGSHYGYTF.

This clonotype has more than one count but fewer than ten. The V gene is TRBV12-3 or TRBV12-4, the J gene TRBJ2-1, with unresolved D. The CDR3 is 13 residues long. Trimming shortened V by 7 bases and J by 9 bases, and 16 bases separated the two germline ends. The DNA of the CDR3 is TGTGCCAGCACCCGTGTCGAATGGGGTGAGCAGTTCTTC. Protein: CASTRVEWGEQFF.

This sequence joins TRBV4-3 and TRBJ2-5, with a possible D match to TRBD2 (6 bases). The CDR3 sequence is 18 residues long. CDR1 LGHNA and CDR2 YSLEER come from the germline V gene. Trimming took 0 bases from V and 4 from J, leaving 21 bases between them. CDR3 region: CASSQEDRGRSPGETQYF. The DNA for the CDR3 is TGCGCCAGCAGCCAAGAAGATCGGGGGAGGTCTCCTGGAGAGACCCAGTACTTC.

The V call is TRBV20-1, the J call TRBJ2-1; D unclear. V lost 2 bases to trimming and J lost 0 bases, with 14 bases between them. Germline V gene sequence: CDR1 DFQATT, CDR2 SNEGSKA (reference sequence). The length of the CDR3 is 16 residues. The CDR3 loop is CSARTGFLSSYNEQFF. CDR3 bases: TGCAGTGCTAGAACCGGATTTTTAAGCTCCTACAATGAGCAGTTCTTC.

The chain has TRBV12-3 or TRBV12-4 and TRBJ1-5; D call uncertain. The CDR3 extends over 13 amino acids. Trimming cost V 5 bases and J 7 bases, with 12 bases left between them. The CDR3 nucleotides are TGTGCCAGCAGTGCCGTCCCAGGCCAGCCCCAGCATTTT. Protein product: CASSAVPGQPQHF.

This clonotype was seen more than once but under ten times. V usage is TRBV6-9 and J usage is TRBJ1-1, with a possible D match to TRBD1 (6 bases). The germline V gene has CDR1 MNHGY and CDR2 SVAAGI. The V end was cut by 6 bases, the J end by 1 base, with 15 bases between. The CDR3 is 15 residues long. CDR3 DNA: TGTGCCAGCAGCCCTATAGGGGGGGAGAACACTGAAGCTTTCTTT. Translation gives CASSPIGGENTEAFF.